The 15 T cell receptor beta chains listed next were all sequenced from one sample in a study of T cell responses to AZD1222 COVID-19 vaccine. Data came from immunoSEQ multiplex PCR; TCRdb stores just in-frame clones and leaves some out. The sample lists 95,000 to 150,000 clones; 70% to 90% were seen once. The sequenced sample was peripheral blood, obtained on day 0 of AZD1222 vaccination. The origin of the receptors is an adult in good health.

This rearrangement joins TRBV21-1 to TRBJ1-6; TRBD1, the D gene given by the table, was not confirmed from the DNA. TRBV21-1 corresponds to a pseudogene. The CDR3 extends over 18 amino acids. The CDR3 is CASSFTRGQSNYNSPLHF. The DNA of the CDR3 is TGTGCCAGCAGCTTCACCAGGGGACAGAGCAACTATAATTCACCCCTCCACTTT.

V usage is TRBV6-5 and J usage is TRBJ2-3, with a weak D call TRBD2 (6 bases). The CDR3 has 14 amino acids. CDR1 and CDR2 (germline): MNHEY, SVGAGI. V was clipped by 7 bases and J by 4 bases, with 15 bases between them. In DNA, the CDR3 is TGTGCCAGCACCCTCCTTCCGGGAGCAGATACGCAGTATTTT. It encodes CASTLLPGADTQYF.

The chain employs TRBV19 and TRBJ1-3, with D hard to call. V dropped 7 bases and J dropped 0 bases, with 7 bases sitting between them. CDR1 and CDR2 from the germline V gene are LNHDA and SQIVND (reference sequence). The CDR3 consists of 13 residues. CDR3 sequence: CASTTISGNTIYF. CDR3 nucleotides: TGTGCCAGTACAACAATCTCTGGAAACACCATATATTTT. The full variable domain, its missing parts supplied by reference TRBV19 and TRBJ1-3, is DGGITQSPKYLFRKEGQNVTLSCEQNLNHDAMYWYRQDPGQGLRLIYYSQIVNDFQKGDIAEGYSVSREKKESFPLTVTSAQKNPTAFYLCASTTISGNTIYFGEGSWLTVV.

This clone appeared once. The chain joins TRBV6-5 to TRBJ1-1; 7 bases map to TRBD1. The CDR3 contains 11 residues. The trim removed 10 bases at V and 3 bases at J, leaving 2 bases unmatched. The germline gives CDR1 MNHEY, CDR2 SVGAGI. This chain's CDR3 is CATQGDTEAFF. In DNA, the CDR3 is TGTGCCACTCAGGGGGACACTGAAGCTTTCTTT.

This chain connects TRBV4-3 to TRBJ1-6, with a possible D match to TRBD1 (5 bases). Germline CDR1 and CDR2: LGHNA and YSLEER. Trimming left V 0 bases short and J 4 bases short, with 7 bases between. This CDR3 contains 15 residues. The CDR3 DNA is TGCGCCAGCAGCCAAGATAGGGGTTATAATTCACCCCTCCACTTT. This encodes CASSQDRGYNSPLHF.

The V and J genes are TRBV5-1 and TRBJ2-3; TRBD2 agrees at 12 bases. The CDR3 covers 15 residues. Germline V lookup: CDR1 SGHRS, CDR2 YFSETQ. With 5 bases clipped from V and 1 base from J, the junction kept 2 bases outside the gene matches. CDR3 sequence: CASSPSGRGTDTQYF. CDR3 DNA sequence: TGCGCCAGCAGTCCTAGCGGGAGGGGCACAGATACGCAGTATTTT.

J is TRBJ1-1 and V is TRBV5-4; D unresolved. Germline values: CDR1 SGHNT, CDR2 YYREEE (reference sequence). The CDR3 sequence is 15 residues long. The ends were cut back, 1 base at V and 0 bases at J, with 10 bases in the middle. The CDR3: CASSLSGLMNTEAFF. The CDR3, as DNA: TGTGCCAGCAGCTTGTCGGGCCTTATGAACACTGAAGCTTTCTTT.

This clone was detected only a few times. This sequence joins TRBV11-3 and TRBJ1-1; D not resolved. The germline CDR1 and CDR2 sequences are SGHNT and YENEEA. The CDR3 is 12 residues long. V was pared by 3 bases and J by 6 bases, with 8 bases between. The CDR3, as DNA: TGTGCCAGCAGCTTTATCGGTCCTGAAGCTTTCTTT. Translated, it gives CASSFIGPEAFF.

CDR3 DNA: TGTGCCAGCAGTTTCAGGGGGGGTGACGGGGGCTACACCTTC. It is translated as CASSFRGGDGGYTF. The J gene is TRBJ1-2, the V gene TRBV27; 7 bases line up with TRBD1. This CDR3 contains 14 residues. The V and J ends lost 3 bases and 8 bases, in that order; junction bases with no gene match: 9. Per germline, CDR1 MNHEY and CDR2 SMNVEV (reference sequence).

The J gene is TRBJ2-2, the V gene TRBV5-1; 9 positions match TRBD1. V lost 6 bases to trimming and J lost 5 bases; unmatched junction nucleotides: 11. This CDR3 region has 16 residues. From germline, CDR1 is SGHRS and CDR2 YFSETQ. As DNA, the CDR3 is TGCGCCAGCAACTTCCAGGGACAGGGCTCGACCGGGGAGCTGTTTTTT. Its translation: CASNFQGQGSTGELFF.

V and J are TRBV30 and TRBJ1-5; tentative D call: TRBD1 (6 bases). Germline-derived CDR1 and CDR2 are GTSNPN and SVGIG (reference sequence). The CDR3 has 16 amino acids. V lost 3 bases and J lost 2, with 17 bases in between. The CDR3 DNA reads TGTGCCTGGAGCGGTAAGGGGACACAACGCAATCAGCCCCAGCATTTT. It codes for CAWSGKGTQRNQPQHF.

The chain employs TRBV27 and TRBJ2-3, with D possibly TRBD1 on 5 matching bases. V lost 7 bases and J 13 bases, leaving 15 bases between the germline ends. Germline V lookup: CDR1 MNHEY, CDR2 SMNVEV (reference sequence). The CDR3 has 11 amino acids. The DNA of the CDR3 is TGTGCCAGCAAGGTCGCAGACAGAGAGTATTTT. Translation: CASKVADREYF.

The chain has TRBV19 and TRBJ2-5; D is tentatively TRBD1 or TRBD2 (5 bases each). V lost 10 bases and J 0 bases, leaving 18 bases between the germline ends. The CDR3 consists of 15 residues. Germline CDR1 reads LNHDA; CDR2 reads SQIVND (reference sequence). This CDR3 is CATSRRTGHQETQYF. The CDR3 DNA sequence: TGTGCCACCTCCCGTCGGACGGGACACCAAGAGACCCAGTACTTC.

The chain has TRBV2 and TRBJ1-5, with 9 nucleotides matching TRBD1. The CDR3 spans 14 residues. Germline lookup yields CDR1 SNHLY and CDR2 FYNNEI. V shed 4 bases and J 6 bases; nucleotides not matched to a gene: 4. The chain's CDR3 is CASSGQGVPQPQHF. The DNA of the CDR3 is TGTGCCAGCAGTGGACAGGGGGTTCCTCAGCCCCAGCATTTT.

This chain links TRBV12-3 or TRBV12-4 with TRBJ1-1; D uncertain. The CDR3 extends over 13 amino acids. V was trimmed by 6 bases and J by 0 bases, leaving 8 bases between them. The CDR3 reads CASSDLLNTEAFF. In nucleotides, the CDR3 is TGTGCCAGCAGCGACCTACTGAACACTGAAGCTTTCTTT.